Listed below are T cell receptor beta chains from one sample, sequenced in a study of cytomegalovirus exposure and HLA in healthy donors. The method was immunoSEQ multiplex PCR; TCRdb's version includes in-frame clones alone and lacks a portion of them. This table holds roughly 150,000 clones, less than 10% found once. Material for sequencing was PBMCs. The receptors originated from a man aged 50 to 59 in good health and CMV-seronegative. Both conserved end residues are part of each CDR3. The D gene is left open where the match is weak. Some rows have no size entry. The others give once, few or many, or a class for an expanded clone.

v_call	clone_size	d_call	j_call	cdr3_nt	cdr3_aa
TRBV6-5	few	NA	TRBJ1-4	TGTGCCAGCAGTTACCAGGGAGGGGTAGCTAATGAAAAACTGTTTTTT	CASSYQGGVANEKLFF
TRBV23-1	NA	NA	TRBJ2-2	TGCGCCAGCAGTCAGCGGGGACAGTTCATCGGGGAGCTGTTTTTT	CASSQRGQFIGELFF
TRBV10-1	NA	TRBD2	TRBJ2-3	TGCGCCAGCAGTAGTAGCGGGAGGGTTGGAGATACGCAGTATTTT	CASSSSGRVGDTQYF
TRBV6-1	NA	NA	TRBJ1-1	TGTGCCAGCAGTGGCCTAGCGGCAAGGGGGGTTACTGAAGCTTTCTTT	CASSGLAARGVTEAFF
TRBV7-2	few	NA	TRBJ2-5	TGTACCAGCAGCCTGCGACTAGTAAGGCAAGAGACCCAGTACTTC	CTSSLRLVRQETQYF
TRBV5-1	few	TRBD1	TRBJ2-7	TGCGCCAGCAGCTTGGGACAGGGAATCTACGAGCAGTACTTC	CASSLGQGIYEQYF
TRBV7-3	few	NA	TRBJ2-7	TGTGCCAGCAGCGCAGGTCCAGGGTTTGCCTACGAGCAGTACTTC	CASSAGPGFAYEQYF
TRBV5-1	NA	NA	TRBJ2-5	TGCGCCAGCAGCCCGGCGGGACTCCCCCAAGAGACCCAGTACTTC	CASSPAGLPQETQYF
TRBV2	few	TRBD2	TRBJ2-1	TGTGCCAGCAGTTCCGGACTAGCCGGTGAGCAGTTCTTC	CASSSGLAGEQFF
TRBV5-6	many	TRBD2	TRBJ2-3	TGTGCCAGCAGCCGCACTAGCGGGGGGGCAGTGGATACGCAGTATTTT	CASSRTSGGAVDTQYF
TRBV2	NA	NA	TRBJ1-1	TGTGCCAGCATAGCTCTTCTGAGTAACACTGAAGCTTTCTTT	CASIALLSNTEAFF
TRBV7-9	NA	NA	TRBJ1-1	TGTGCCAGCCAGAGGGCGTCGAACACTGAAGCTTTCTTT	CASQRASNTEAFF
TRBV5-1	few	NA	TRBJ2-3	TGCGCCAGCAGCTTGGCCCCGAGACAGAGCACAGATACGCAGTATTTT	CASSLAPRQSTDTQYF
TRBV21-1	NA	NA	TRBJ2-7	TGTGCCAGCAGCCCCCGGGGACAGCAAAGACAGGAGCAGTACTTC	CASSPRGQQRQEQYF
TRBV11-2	NA	TRBD1	TRBJ1-1	TGTGCCAGCAGCTGGACAGGGGCCTCCTCCACTGAAGCTTTCTTT	CASSWTGASSTEAFF
TRBV19	NA	TRBD1	TRBJ1-2	TGTGCCAGTAGTATAGATCGACAGGGGGACCTCATTCGTGGCTACACCTTC	CASSIDRQGDLIRGYTF
TRBV7-6	few	TRBD1	TRBJ1-3	TGTGCCAGCAGCCCAGGGACAGGGCCCCGTGGGACCATATATTTT	CASSPGTGPRGTIYF
TRBV6-1	NA	TRBD2	TRBJ2-7	TGTGCCAGCAGTGTCGGGGATAGCGGGGGGGCCTGGGAGTACTTC	CASSVGDSGGAWEYF
TRBV28	NA	NA	TRBJ1-2	TGTGCCAGCAGTTTGAGGGTAAACTATGGCTACACCTTC	CASSLRVNYGYTF
TRBV6-5	NA	NA	TRBJ1-2	TGTGCCAGCAGTAACCCAAACAGTGGGGGCTACACCTTC	CASSNPNSGGYTF
TRBV5-1	few	NA	TRBJ2-7	TGCGCCAGCAGCTTGGGCGGGATCAGCGCCTACGAGCAGTACTTC	CASSLGGISAYEQYF
TRBV28	few	TRBD1	TRBJ1-5	TGTGCCAGCAGTCGTCGACAGGGGGTTCAGCAGCCCCAGCATTTT	CASSRRQGVQQPQHF
TRBV9	NA	NA	TRBJ2-7	TGTGCCAGCAGCGCAGCAGGGAACGAGCAGTACTTC	CASSAAGNEQYF
TRBV5-1	few	NA	TRBJ2-7	TGCGCCAGCAGCTGGGCCGGGACTGGATCCTACGAGCAGTACTTC	CASSWAGTGSYEQYF
TRBV29-1	few	TRBD1	TRBJ1-2	TGCAGCGTTGCCCACAGGGGGCAAAACTATGGCTACACCTTC	CSVAHRGQNYGYTF
TRBV6-5	few	NA	TRBJ2-7	TGTGCCAGCAGTACAGGGTCCTCCTACGAGCAGTACTTC	CASSTGSSYEQYF
TRBV7-9	few	NA	TRBJ2-1	TGTGCCAGCAGCTTCACCTCGGATGAGCAGTTCTTC	CASSFTSDEQFF
TRBV4-1	NA	NA	TRBJ2-1	TGCGCCAGCAGGAAGATGGCGAGCGATGAGCAGTTCTTC	CASRKMASDEQFF
TRBV11-2	few	TRBD1	TRBJ2-3	TGTGCCAGCAGCCTACAGGGGGCCTCAGATACGCAGTATTTT	CASSLQGASDTQYF
TRBV28	NA	TRBD1	TRBJ1-1	TGTGCCAGCAGTTCCCGGGACAGGAACACTGAAGCTTTCTTT	CASSSRDRNTEAFF